A single TCR beta chain is shown here with its context. Germline lookup yields CDR1 LNHDA and CDR2 SQIVND (reference sequence). Trimming removed 3 bases at V and 7 bases at J, with 12 bases between. The CDR3 length is 13 residues. Methods used by the authors: Estimation of nucleated cell counts was performed using reference gene primer amplification. The protocol was immunoSEQ multiplex PCR, while the TCRdb copy is restricted to in-frame clones and leaves out a portion. The V and J calls and clone size come from that table; D and trimming were worked out from the DNA. Altogether 95,000 to 150,000 clones are present, less than 75% being singletons, with the ten largest covering approximately 0.86%. The data were obtained in a study of blood T cell repertoires in COVID-19. Study context: Sites in the United States, Italy and Spain provided acute and convalescent COVID-19 samples. In each case, the material was cDNA or gDNA derived from T cells, B-cell-depleted T cells, or PBMCs.

The V call is TRBV19, the J call TRBJ1-1; D ambiguous. The sample taken for sequencing was peripheral blood. The origin of this receptor is a human donor with acute or convalescent COVID-19. The donor label of this sample is uncertain. The CDR3 is CASSIGGFGEAFF. CDR3 nucleotides: TGTGCCAGTAGTATCGGCGGATTTGGTGAAGCTTTCTTT.